A single sample is the source of the 32 T cell receptor beta chains below, sequenced in a study of cytomegalovirus exposure and HLA in healthy donors. Amplification used 60 Vbeta primers and 13 Jbeta primers. Repertoires were generated with immunoSEQ multiplex PCR, while TCRdb's copy carries only in-frame clones and drops some. Counted here are 120,000 or so clones, roughly three quarters occurring once; the ten biggest clones make up about 15%. The sequenced material came from PBMCs. The receptors were gathered from a man between 45 and 60 years old in good health and CMV-seropositive.

V usage is TRBV6-6 and J usage is TRBJ1-6, with D perhaps matching TRBD1 (6 bases). The germline V gene has CDR1 MNHNY and CDR2 SVGAGI (reference sequence). V was pared by 5 bases and J by 5 bases, with 16 bases between. The CDR3 covers 16 residues. The CDR3 spells CASSLQPGTNNSPLHF. The CDR3 bases are TGTGCCAGCAGTCTCCAACCCGGGACAAATAATTCACCCCTCCACTTT.

The chain has TRBV13 and TRBJ2-7, with D perhaps matching TRBD1 (5 bases). In germline, CDR1 is PRHDT, CDR2 FYEKMQ (reference sequence). V lost 0 bases and J 6 bases, leaving 12 bases between the germline ends. The CDR3 has 14 amino acids. This chain's CDR3 is CASSLGGLPGEQYF. DNA for the CDR3: TGTGCCAGCAGCTTAGGGGGGCTCCCTGGCGAGCAGTACTTC.

The genes are TRBV6-6 and TRBJ1-5; 7 bases map to TRBD1. This CDR3 comprises 15 residues. With V trimmed by 4 bases and J by 4 bases, 7 bases remained unmatched. CDR1 is MNHNY, CDR2 SVGAGI, per germline (reference sequence). CDR3: CASSSHDRENQPQHF. CDR3 DNA: TGTGCCAGCAGTTCACACGACAGGGAGAATCAGCCCCAGCATTTT.

This chain joins TRBV5-4 and TRBJ1-4; 11 nucleotides align to TRBD1. V was clipped by 4 bases and J by 10 bases; unmatched bases: 9. Per the germline V gene, CDR1 is SGHNT and CDR2 is YYREEE (reference sequence). The CDR3 contains 15 residues. The chain's CDR3 is CASSGGTGGVGKLFF. The CDR3, as DNA: TGTGCCAGCAGCGGGGGGACAGGGGGAGTAGGAAAACTGTTTTTT.

The rearrangement links TRBV4-1 to TRBJ2-1; 8 bases align to TRBD2. Germline CDR1 is MGHRA and CDR2 is YSYEKL. Trimming at V came to 1 base and at J to 6 bases, leaving 11 bases not matched to a gene. This CDR3 comprises 17 residues. This CDR3 reads CASSQVSSGPFSNEQFF. The CDR3 DNA sequence: TGCGCCAGCAGCCAAGTATCTAGCGGGCCGTTTAGCAATGAGCAGTTCTTC.

The CDR3 loop is CASSAGLPTNTGELFF. CDR3 DNA sequence: TGTGCCAGCAGCGCGGGACTGCCTACGAACACCGGGGAGCTGTTTTTT. V gene TRBV7-9 combines with J gene TRBJ2-2, with a weak D call TRBD2 (6 bases). This CDR3 has 16 residues. Trimming took 5 bases from V and 0 from J, leaving 13 bases between them. The germline V gene has CDR1 SEHNR and CDR2 FQNEAQ (reference sequence).

This chain uses TRBV11-2 with TRBJ2-7; possibly TRBD1 for D (6 bases). Trimming removed 1 base from V and 5 bases from J, with 12 bases in between. From germline, CDR1 is SGHAT and CDR2 FQNNGV. This CDR3 comprises 14 residues. The CDR3 DNA reads as TGTGCCAGCAGCTTAGTAGGCAGGGGCGACGAGCAGTACTTC. Translated, it gives CASSLVGRGDEQYF.

The rearrangement joins TRBV28 to TRBJ2-7; 7 positions match TRBD1. The CDR3 consists of 13 residues. Trimming removed 4 bases from V and 6 bases from J; junction bases left unmatched: 6. Germline V gene data show CDR1 as MDHEN and CDR2 as SYDVKM. The CDR3 spells CASSWDSGGEQYF. The CDR3 nucleotides read TGTGCCAGCAGTTGGGATTCAGGGGGCGAGCAGTACTTC.

This chain connects TRBV9 to TRBJ1-1; 7 bases fit TRBD1. Losses at the gene ends were 0 bases for V and 4 bases for J; bases not matched to a gene: 3. The length of the CDR3 is 14 residues. The germline V gene has CDR1 SGDLS and CDR2 YYNGEE. Written as DNA, the CDR3 is TGTGCCAGCAGCGTAGACCCAGGGGGCACTGAAGCTTTCTTT. This gives the protein CASSVDPGGTEAFF.

This clone appeared once. The chain combines TRBV4-1 with TRBJ1-5; a possible D gene is TRBD1 (6 bases). The germline V gene has CDR1 MGHRA and CDR2 YSYEKL. V was shortened by 1 base and J by 5 bases, with 12 bases between the two germline ends. This CDR3 region has 15 residues. The CDR3: CASSQGAGDYQPQHF. In nucleotides, the CDR3 is TGCGCCAGCAGCCAAGGAGCAGGGGATTATCAGCCCCAGCATTTT.

This chain joins TRBV11-2 and TRBJ2-5; D possibly corresponds to TRBD1 (6 bases). Trimming cost V 1 base and J 4 bases, with 16 bases left between them. This CDR3 region has 16 residues. The germline gives CDR1 SGHAT, CDR2 FQNNGV. The CDR3 reads CASSLGATGYRETQYF. In DNA form, the CDR3 reads TGTGCCAGCAGCTTAGGAGCCACAGGGTACAGAGAGACCCAGTACTTC.

J is TRBJ2-3 and V is TRBV11-3, with TRBD2 matching over 8 bases. From germline, CDR1 is SGHNT and CDR2 YENEEA. The length of the CDR3 is 15 residues. Trimming took 4 bases from V and 5 from J; bases not matched to a gene: 8. CDR3 residues: CASSSRQAGGDTQYF. The CDR3 DNA is TGTGCCAGCAGCTCCAGACAGGCGGGGGGAGATACGCAGTATTTT.

The chain combines TRBV28 with TRBJ2-1; D unclear. The CDR3 consists of 12 residues. CDR1 MDHEN and CDR2 SYDVKM come from the germline V gene. The V end was cut by 6 bases, the J end by 4 bases, with 7 bases between. The chain's CDR3 is CASRTVYNEQFF. CDR3 sequence (DNA): TGTGCCAGCAGAACTGTGTACAATGAGCAGTTCTTC.

The rearrangement joins TRBV29-1 to TRBJ1-1, with D perhaps matching TRBD1 (5 bases). The length of the CDR3 is 12 residues. Germline V CDR1 and CDR2: SQVTM, ANQGSEA. The V end lost 4 bases, the J end lost 2 bases, and 8 bases lay between the germline ends. CDR3 residues: CSVAQVNTEAFF. CDR3 sequence (DNA): TGCAGCGTTGCACAGGTAAACACTGAAGCTTTCTTT.

The chain joins TRBV27 to TRBJ2-7, with 8 bases fitting TRBD2. This CDR3 comprises 13 residues. CDR1 is MNHEY and CDR2 is SMNVEV in the germline V gene (reference sequence). The V and J ends lost 7 bases and 3 bases, in that order; junction bases with no gene match: 5. The CDR3 sequence: CASKLLADYEQYF. The DNA for the CDR3 is TGTGCCAGCAAGTTACTAGCGGACTACGAGCAGTACTTC.

J is TRBJ1-4 and V is TRBV11-3; 8 bases map to TRBD1. V was clipped by 4 bases and J by 7 bases; unmatched bases: 5. Germline V gives CDR1 SGHNT, CDR2 YENEEA. This CDR3 has 14 residues. CDR3 DNA: TGTGCCAGCAGCTCGACAGGGGAGCGTGAAAAACTGTTTTTT. As protein: CASSSTGEREKLFF.

The chain combines TRBV7-6 with TRBJ2-1, with 15 bases fitting TRBD2. Per germline, CDR1 SGHVS and CDR2 FNYEAQ. The CDR3 consists of 18 residues. Losses at the gene ends were 5 bases for V and 7 bases for J; bases not matched to a gene: 12. CDR3 bases: TGTGCCAGCAGCCTGGGACTAGCGGGGGGTAGATCCGGGAATGAGCAGTTCTTC. It specifies CASSLGLAGGRSGNEQFF.

The chain recombines TRBV19 with TRBJ1-2; D is perhaps TRBD1 (6 bases). This CDR3 comprises 15 residues. The V and J ends lost 6 bases and 4 bases respectively, with 18 bases between them. From germline, CDR1 is LNHDA and CDR2 SQIVND (reference sequence). CDR3 protein: CASREGGILGYGYTF. The CDR3 DNA reads TGTGCCAGTAGGGAGGGGGGGATTCTAGGCTATGGCTACACCTTC.

The genes are TRBV13 and TRBJ2-5; D is unresolved. Germline lookup yields CDR1 PRHDT and CDR2 FYEKMQ (reference sequence). V lost 3 bases, J lost 5 bases, and 10 bases lay in between. The CDR3 is 13 amino acids. CDR3 bases: TGTGCCAGCAGCTTGAGAAGAGGCGAGACCCAGTACTTC. Its translation: CASSLRRGETQYF.

Only a few counts were recorded for this clone. The CDR3 spells CASSPGGAGGSSYNEQFF. CDR3 DNA sequence: TGTGCCAGCAGCCCAGGGGGGGCGGGAGGGAGCTCCTACAATGAGCAGTTCTTC. The rearrangement uses TRBV7-9 and TRBJ2-1; 9 nucleotides align to TRBD2. The ends lost 5 bases at V and 0 bases at J; junction bases unmatched: 11. Germline V CDR1 and CDR2: SEHNR, FQNEAQ (reference sequence). This CDR3 comprises 18 residues.

The CDR3 bases are TGTGCCAGCACCCCCGGGCCGGGGCAAGAGACCCAGTACTTC. Its protein is CASTPGPGQETQYF. The rearrangement uses TRBV7-7 and TRBJ2-5, with a possible D match to TRBD2 (5 bases). CDR1 is SSHAT, CDR2 FNYEAQ, per germline (reference sequence). The CDR3 has 14 amino acids. V was trimmed by 7 bases and J by 2 bases, leaving 14 bases between them.

Points on this clone: A read error may account for a junction end that differs from germline. The chain joins TRBV7-7 to TRBJ2-1, with 13 bases that match TRBD2. Germline V CDR1 and CDR2: SSHAT, FNYEAQ (reference sequence). This CDR3 region has 16 residues. The CDR3 region is CASSFRLAGGNNEQFF. The CDR3 DNA reads as TGTGCTAGCAGCTTCCGACTAGCGGGAGGTAACAATGAGCAGTTCTTC.

With respect to this clone: This CDR3 is also generated by other DNA sequences in the sample. The chain has TRBV5-1 and TRBJ2-5; D perhaps matches TRBD1 (6 bases). The CDR3 covers 14 residues. In germline, CDR1 is SGHRS, CDR2 YFSETQ. V lost 4 bases and J lost 2, with 12 bases in between. The CDR3: CASSLYRAQETQYF. DNA of the CDR3: TGCGCCAGCAGCCTTTACAGGGCTCAAGAGACCCAGTACTTC.

The genes are TRBV6-6 and TRBJ1-6; 9 bases are shared with TRBD1. Germline trimming cut 10 bases from V and 10 bases from J; bases unmatched to any gene: 5. The CDR3 sequence is 12 residues long. Germline V CDR1 and CDR2: MNHNY, SVGAGI (reference sequence). The CDR3: CATGTGNSPLHF. The CDR3 region has the DNA TGTGCCACGGGGACAGGGAACTCACCCCTCCACTTT.

V and J are TRBV18 and TRBJ1-2; TRBD1 agrees at 8 bases. CDR3 length: 14 residues. V gave up 2 bases and J gave up 9 bases; unmatched junction bases: 8. CDR1 KGHSH and CDR2 LQKENI come from the germline V gene. DNA of the CDR3: TGTGCCAGCTCACCAGCTGACAGGGGTTGTAGCTACACCTTC. Its translation: CASSPADRGCSYTF. The full variable domain, in which reference TRBV18 and TRBJ1-2 provide the parts outside the CDR3, is NAGVMQNPRHLVRRRGQEARLRCSPMKGHSHVYWYRQLPEEGLKFMVYLQKENIIDESGMPKERFSAEFPKEGPSILRIQQVVRGDSAAYFCASSPADRGCSYTFGSGTRLTVV.

This clone was seen a single time. The V gene is TRBV4-3, the J gene TRBJ2-2, with 7 bases that match TRBD1. The germline gives CDR1 LGHNA, CDR2 YSLEER. This CDR3 comprises 18 residues. V lost 1 base, J lost 2 bases, and 10 bases stayed unmatched. The CDR3: CASSQVLTGSANTGELFF. The CDR3 nucleotides are TGCGCCAGCAGCCAAGTCCTGACAGGGTCGGCCAACACCGGGGAGCTGTTTTTT.

The rearrangement uses TRBV18 and TRBJ1-3; D is ambiguous. The CDR3 consists of 14 residues. Germline CDR1 KGHSH, CDR2 LQKENI. Trimming left V 3 bases short and J 0 bases short, with 6 bases between. The CDR3 loop reads CASSPSSSGNTIYF. The CDR3 nucleotides read TGTGCCAGCTCACCCTCCAGCTCTGGAAACACCATATATTTT.

The J gene is TRBJ1-5, the V gene TRBV6-1; D is unclear. Germline V lookup: CDR1 MNHNS, CDR2 SASEGT. This CDR3 region has 14 residues. V lost 6 bases and J 0 bases, leaving 9 bases between the germline ends. CDR3 bases: TGTGCCAGCAGGGTCGGTGATAGCAATCAGCCCCAGCATTTT. The encoded protein is CASRVGDSNQPQHF.

The chain has TRBV6-5 and TRBJ2-6, with 7 nucleotides matching TRBD1. The germline V gene encodes CDR1 MNHEY and CDR2 SVGAGI. The CDR3 length is 13 residues. Losses at the gene ends were 11 bases for V and 1 base for J; bases not matched to a gene: 2. The CDR3 DNA is TGTGCCCACAGGGGTTCTGGGGCCAACGTCCTGACTTTC. Translating gives CAHRGSGANVLTF.

The chain employs TRBV5-1 and TRBJ2-1; perhaps TRBD2 as D (5 bases). V lost 0 bases and J 0 bases, leaving 7 bases between the germline ends. The CDR3 contains 15 residues. Germline V lookup: CDR1 SGHRS, CDR2 YFSETQ. CDR3 DNA: TGCGCCAGCAGCTTGGGGACTCCCTCCTACAATGAGCAGTTCTTC. Translated, it gives CASSLGTPSYNEQFF.

DNA of the CDR3: TGTGCCAGCAGCTCCTACAGAAGGAACACTGAAGCTTTCTTT. Translated: CASSSYRRNTEAFF. V gene TRBV13 combines with J gene TRBJ1-1; D is uncertain. Germline V gene sequence: CDR1 PRHDT, CDR2 FYEKMQ (reference sequence). This CDR3 spans 14 amino acids. The V end lost 4 bases, the J end lost 1 base, and 10 bases lay between the germline ends.

The count of this clone is one. The chain employs TRBV5-4 and TRBJ1-2; D unresolved. V dropped 5 bases and J dropped 3 bases, with 8 bases sitting between them. CDR3 size: 12 residues. Germline assignment: CDR1 SGHNT and CDR2 YYREEE (reference sequence). The CDR3 DNA reads as TGTGCCAGCAGTTCCCGTGACTATGGCTACACCTTC. It translates to CASSSRDYGYTF. Full variable domain (rest looked up from reference TRBV5-4 and TRBJ1-2): ETGVTQSPTHLIKTRGQQVTLRCSSQSGHNTVSWYQQALGQGPQFIFQYYREEENGRGNFPPRFSGLQFPNYSSELNVNALELDDSALYLCASSSRDYGYTFGSGTRLTVV.